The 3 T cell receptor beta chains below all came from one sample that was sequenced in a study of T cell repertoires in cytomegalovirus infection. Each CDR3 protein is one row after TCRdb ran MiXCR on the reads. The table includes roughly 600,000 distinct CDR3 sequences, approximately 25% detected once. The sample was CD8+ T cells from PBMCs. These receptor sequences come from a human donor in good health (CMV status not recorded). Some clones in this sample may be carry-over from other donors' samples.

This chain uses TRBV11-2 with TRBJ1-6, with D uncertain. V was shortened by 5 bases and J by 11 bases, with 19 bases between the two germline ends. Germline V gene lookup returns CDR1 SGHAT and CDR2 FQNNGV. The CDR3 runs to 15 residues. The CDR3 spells CASSPWTREEAPLHF. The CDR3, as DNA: TGTGCCAGCAGCCCTTGGACTCGAGAAGAGGCACCCCTCCACTTT.

The CDR3 DNA sequence: TGCAGCGTTGGAGGCCTTGGAAACACCATATATTTT. The encoded protein is CSVGGLGNTIYF. This sequence joins TRBV29-1 and TRBJ1-3; D gene uncertain. The V gene lost 4 bases and the J gene lost 3 bases, with 7 bases spanning the gap. Germline CDR1 reads SQVTM; CDR2 reads ANQGSEA. This CDR3 contains 12 residues.

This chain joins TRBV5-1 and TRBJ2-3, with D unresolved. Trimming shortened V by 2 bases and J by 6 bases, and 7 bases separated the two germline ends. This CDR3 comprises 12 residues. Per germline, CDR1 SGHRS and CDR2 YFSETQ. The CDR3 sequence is CASSLNEDTQYF. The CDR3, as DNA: TGCGCCAGCAGCTTAAACGAGGATACGCAGTATTTT.